These 25 T cell receptor beta chains were sequenced from one sample in a study of CD8 T cells in Susac syndrome. Roughly 0.45 to 1 ug RNA was reverse transcribed with random hexamers. TCRdb re-derived calls from the immunoSEQ multiplex PCR reads in MiXCR, one entry per CDR3 protein. Of some 170,000 distinct CDR3 sequences in the sample, around 94% were seen once. The sequenced sample was CD4+ T cells from PBMCs. Receptors originate from a human donor with Susac syndrome.

The CDR3 nucleotides are TGTGCCAGCAGTTTAGAGACTACCAACAATGAGCAGTTCTTC. This encodes CASSLETTNNEQFF. The chain links TRBV27 to TRBJ2-1, with D maybe TRBD2 (5 bases). The germline V gene has CDR1 MNHEY and CDR2 SMNVEV (reference sequence). The V and J ends lost 2 bases and 5 bases respectively, with 10 bases between them. This CDR3 region has 14 residues.

The chain joins TRBV6-6 to TRBJ2-5, with unresolved D. The CDR3 is 13 residues long. The germline V and J ends were trimmed by 2 bases and 1 base, with 5 bases remaining between them. Germline CDR1 MNHNY, CDR2 SVGAGI (reference sequence). The CDR3, as DNA: TGTGCCAGCAGTTACCGTCGCCAAGAGACCCAGTACTTC. Protein: CASSYRRQETQYF.

There are a few counts of this clonotype. The V gene is TRBV5-1, the J gene TRBJ2-7, with D unclear. Germline CDR1 and CDR2: SGHRS and YFSETQ. V lost 0 bases to trimming and J lost 2 bases, with 3 bases between them. The CDR3 has 12 amino acids. Here the CDR3 DNA reads TGCGCCAGCAGCTTGGATACCTACGAGCAGTACTTC. Its protein is CASSLDTYEQYF.

J is TRBJ1-1 and V is TRBV5-4; D uncertain. CDR1 and CDR2 (germline): SGHNT, YYREEE (reference sequence). V gave up 5 bases and J gave up 4 bases, with 12 bases separating them. The CDR3 is made up of 13 amino acids. CDR3 residues: CASRQRDSTEAFF. CDR3 DNA sequence: TGTGCCAGCAGACAAAGAGATAGCACTGAAGCTTTCTTT.

This chain links TRBV29-1 with TRBJ1-2, with D possibly TRBD1 on 5 matching bases. Looked up from germline, CDR1 is SQVTM and CDR2 is ANQGSEA. Deletions cut 4 bases from V and 4 bases from J, with 16 bases between. This CDR3 contains 14 residues. This CDR3 is CSVGVSGKGYGYTF. As DNA, the CDR3 is TGCAGCGTTGGCGTGTCAGGGAAAGGCTATGGCTACACCTTC.

V is TRBV3-1 and J is TRBJ2-2; 7 bases map to TRBD2. V was clipped by 7 bases and J by 4 bases; unmatched bases: 9. CDR1 LGHDT and CDR2 YNNKEL come from the germline V gene (reference sequence). This CDR3 comprises 15 residues. The CDR3 DNA sequence: TGTGCCAGCAACCCCTCGGGCGGGGGCACCGGGGAGCTGTTTTTT. This sequence encodes CASNPSGGGTGELFF.

The chain employs TRBV30 and TRBJ2-7, with TRBD2 identical over 11 bases. Trimming removed 6 bases from V and 12 bases from J; junction bases left unmatched: 10. Germline CDR1 is GTSNPN and CDR2 is SVGIG (reference sequence). This CDR3 region has 12 residues. The CDR3 nucleotides are TGTGCCTGTGGACTAGCGGGCCCTTTTCCGTACTTC. Encoded protein: CACGLAGPFPYF.

The chain has TRBV30 and TRBJ1-5; tentatively, D is TRBD1 (5 bases). The CDR3 spans 15 residues. CDR1 GTSNPN and CDR2 SVGIG come from the germline V gene (reference sequence). The ends were cut back, 4 bases at V and 7 bases at J, with 20 bases in the middle. Written as DNA, the CDR3 is TGTGCCTGGAATAAGAGGGGACTTCCAAGGCAGCCCCAGCATTTT. Translation gives CAWNKRGLPRQPQHF.

The V gene is TRBV24-1, the J gene TRBJ1-5; TRBD1 might be the D (5 bases). Between the trimmed V and J ends, which lost 9 bases and 2 bases, there was a span of 10 bases. The CDR3 runs to 13 residues. Germline V gene sequence: CDR1 KGHDR, CDR2 SFDVKD. CDR3 in amino acids: CATRGSGNQPQHF. The DNA for the CDR3 is TGTGCCACCCGGGGGTCGGGCAATCAGCCCCAGCATTTT.

This clonotype was observed a single time. V usage is TRBV29-1 and J usage is TRBJ2-5; unclear D gene. The germline V gene encodes CDR1 SQVTM and CDR2 ANQGSEA. This CDR3 is 14 amino acids long. The V end lost 3 bases, the J end lost 0 bases, and 11 bases lay between the germline ends. This chain's CDR3 is CSVDWAAHQETQYF. The DNA of the CDR3 is TGCAGCGTTGACTGGGCGGCACACCAAGAGACCCAGTACTTC.

This chain uses TRBV5-1 with TRBJ1-1, with D unclear. CDR1 SGHRS and CDR2 YFSETQ come from the germline V gene. Trimming pared 1 base from V and 1 base from J, leaving 8 bases between. The CDR3 is 14 amino acids. CDR3 amino acids: CASSLLQPNTEAFF. In nucleotides, the CDR3 is TGCGCCAGCAGCTTGTTACAGCCGAACACTGAAGCTTTCTTT.

This rearrangement joins TRBV6-6 to TRBJ1-6; possibly TRBD1 for D (5 bases). CDR3 length equals 14 residues. Germline CDR1 and CDR2: MNHNY and SVGAGI (reference sequence). V shed 0 bases and J shed 10 bases, with 10 bases lying between them. The CDR3 coding sequence is TGTGCCAGCAGTTACTCGGGGGATAGGTCACCCCTCCACTTT. This gives the protein CASSYSGDRSPLHF.

J is TRBJ2-3 and V is TRBV2; D perhaps matches TRBD1 (5 bases). The CDR3 is 14 amino acids. V dropped 3 bases and J dropped 0 bases, with 7 bases sitting between them. CDR1 and CDR2 (germline): SNHLY, FYNNEI. The CDR3 DNA is TGTGCCAGCAGTGATAGGACAAGCACAGATACGCAGTATTTT. Its protein is CASSDRTSTDTQYF.

The V gene is TRBV9, the J gene TRBJ1-1, with D perhaps TRBD1 (5 bases). Trimming took 1 base from V and 2 from J, leaving 18 bases between them. The V gene's germline CDR1 is SGDLS and CDR2 YYNGEE. The CDR3 extends over 17 amino acids. The CDR3 DNA reads as TGTGCCAGCAGCGTAACGGGGCAAATTCCTTTTAACACTGAAGCTTTCTTT. The encoded protein is CASSVTGQIPFNTEAFF.

V usage is TRBV5-4 and J usage is TRBJ1-1, with TRBD1 as a possible D gene (5 bases). Germline V gives CDR1 SGHNT, CDR2 YYREEE (reference sequence). The CDR3 spans 14 residues. Trimming pared 0 bases from V and 6 bases from J, leaving 12 bases between. CDR3 in DNA: TGTGCCAGCAGCTTGGCCGCCGGGGGGGCTGAAGCTTTCTTT. This translates into CASSLAAGGAEAFF.

As DNA, the CDR3 is TGTGCCAGCAGTAGAAGCTCCTACAATGAGCAGTTCTTC. This translates into CASSRSSYNEQFF. V and J are TRBV6-5 and TRBJ2-1; no definite D call. Trimming stripped 5 bases from V and 0 bases from J, with 5 bases between. Germline V gives CDR1 MNHEY, CDR2 SVGAGI. This CDR3 has 13 amino acids.

This chain links TRBV24-1 with TRBJ2-5; 8 positions match TRBD1. With 0 bases clipped from V and 5 bases from J, the junction kept 4 bases outside the gene matches. CDR3 length equals 15 residues. CDR1 KGHDR and CDR2 SFDVKD come from the germline V gene. The CDR3 protein is CATSDLQGAGETQYF. CDR3 DNA sequence: TGTGCCACCAGTGATTTGCAGGGGGCAGGGGAGACCCAGTACTTC.

The V and J genes are TRBV30 and TRBJ2-3; TRBD1 agrees at 8 bases. Trimming at V came to 3 bases and at J to 4 bases, leaving 6 bases not matched to a gene. The CDR3 loop spans 14 amino acids. In germline, CDR1 is GTSNPN, CDR2 SVGIG (reference sequence). The CDR3 spells CAWRRTGNADTQYF. The CDR3 DNA reads TGTGCCTGGAGAAGGACAGGGAACGCAGATACGCAGTATTTT.

The rearrangement links TRBV27 to TRBJ1-5; D may be TRBD1 (5 bases). Germline V gives CDR1 MNHEY, CDR2 SMNVEV (reference sequence). The CDR3 is made up of 20 amino acids. The V and J ends lost 8 bases and 0 bases respectively, with 29 bases between them. The CDR3 nucleotides read TGTGCCAGCCCGCGAGGGAGGGGCCGTTGCCTTCTCTATAGCAATCAGCCCCAGCATTTT. Its translation is CASPRGRGRCLLYSNQPQHF.

This clonotype has a single count. The chain employs TRBV6-6 and TRBJ2-7, with 7 bases lining up with TRBD1. This CDR3 region has 13 residues. The V and J ends lost 6 bases and 7 bases, in that order; junction bases with no gene match: 9. CDR1 is MNHNY, CDR2 SVGAGI, per germline (reference sequence). In DNA, the CDR3 is TGTGCCAGCAGCCGAGACAGGGTCGAAGAGCAGTACTTC. Translation gives CASSRDRVEEQYF.

V gene TRBV20-1 combines with J gene TRBJ1-1, with TRBD1 matching over 7 bases. Germline V CDR1 and CDR2: DFQATT, SNEGSKA (reference sequence). With V trimmed by 1 base and J by 1 base, 0 bases remained unmatched. The CDR3 is 13 residues long. The CDR3 DNA follows: TGCAGTGCTAGAGGGACAGGGAACACTGAAGCTTTCTTT. Residues: CSARGTGNTEAFF.

The chain employs TRBV20-1 and TRBJ2-7; D remains unclear. The CDR3 runs to 12 residues. Germline V gives CDR1 DFQATT, CDR2 SNEGSKA (reference sequence). Deletions cut 4 bases from V and 5 bases from J, with 12 bases between. In DNA form, the CDR3 reads TGCAGTGCTATCCCGAGGCTTAACGAGCAGTACTTC. This encodes CSAIPRLNEQYF.

The genes are TRBV12-5 and TRBJ1-5; 8 positions agree with TRBD1. Germline V gene sequence: CDR1 LGHNT, CDR2 FRNRAP. The length of the CDR3 is 17 residues. V was clipped by 7 bases and J by 4 bases; unmatched bases: 15. CDR3 coding DNA: TGTGCTAGTGCCCTCCTCCGGGCAGGGGGCCGGAATCAGCCCCAGCATTTT. Encoded protein: CASALLRAGGRNQPQHF.

The chain couples TRBV9 to TRBJ2-7; no reliable D call. CDR1 and CDR2 (germline): SGDLS, YYNGEE. The V gene lost 0 bases and the J gene lost 3 bases, with 7 bases spanning the gap. The CDR3 is 13 residues long. CDR3 sequence (DNA): TGTGCCAGCAGCGTAGGGCAGAACTACGAGCAGTACTTC. Amino acids: CASSVGQNYEQYF.

This clonotype appeared a single time. The genes are TRBV20-1 and TRBJ2-7, with 10 bases fitting TRBD2. V lost 6 bases, J lost 3 bases, and 5 bases stayed unmatched. Germline V gene lookup returns CDR1 DFQATT and CDR2 SNEGSKA (reference sequence). The CDR3 spans 13 residues. CDR3 residues: CSAASGSIYEQYF. In DNA form, the CDR3 reads TGCAGTGCAGCTAGCGGGAGTATCTACGAGCAGTACTTC.